This T cell receptor beta chain was obtained from a study of shared clonotypes between healthy human individuals. At the level of the study: The plates for each donor numbered three CD4 naive, three CD4 memory, two CD8 naive and one CD8 memory.

CDR3 length: 14 residues. V dropped 2 bases and J dropped 5 bases, with 11 bases sitting between them. Germline values: CDR1 SGHKS, CDR2 YYEKEE (reference sequence). In the naive CD8 group, cells lacked CD45RO and were positively selected for CCR7, so terminally differentiated effector memory CD45RA+ cells were left out. Only one count was recorded for this clone. What it binds is not known. Every immunoSEQ plate was one replicate of a subset's evenly spread DNA. Some clones are missing from TCRdb's copy, which holds only in-frame ones; the method was immunoSEQ multiplex PCR. The data show more than 2 million clones, 85% to 95% seen once. Findings and caveats of the study: Incompleteness in sorted-subset sequencing, despite large depth, was shown by rarefaction.

This receptor was identified in a young man in good health. Some clones in this sample may be carry-over from other donors' samples. The specimen was naive CD8+ T cells from PBMCs. The chain joins TRBV5-5 to TRBJ1-5; no firm D call. The CDR3 nucleotides are TGTGCCAGCAGCTTTCCGGGGATAGATCAGCCCCAGCATTTT. It encodes CASSFPGIDQPQHF.